This T cell receptor (beta chain) was captured by sequencing in a study of blood T cell repertoires in COVID-19. Under the authors' procedure: Reference gene primer amplification gave nucleated cell count estimates. Sequencing was performed with immunoSEQ multiplex PCR; in TCRdb, only in-frame clones are kept and a portion is missing. V and J calls plus clone size are reproduced from that table; the DNA served to infer D and trimming. The data show approximately 150,000 clones, with approximately 84% seen just once and about 2.5% held by the top ten. In Seattle, patients joined the study during active infection and were tracked longitudinally. The CDR3 contains 16 residues. V shed 4 bases and J 3 bases; nucleotides not matched to a gene: 8. CDR1 is MNHEY, CDR2 SVGEGT, per germline.

The genes are TRBV6-2 or TRBV6-3 and TRBJ2-2, with 7 nucleotides matching TRBD2. Sequenced input: peripheral blood. The TCR originated in an elderly woman with COVID-19, enrolled during active disease. In DNA, the CDR3 is TGTGCCAGCAGTTTGACTAGCATGGAGGACACCGGGGAGCTGTTTTTT. Protein: CASSLTSMEDTGELFF.